This TCR beta chain appears in the sequencing data of a study of shared clonotypes between healthy human individuals. Study-wide findings and caveats: It was the non-shared clonotypes that had lower generation probabilities than clonotypes shared by all four donors.

The CDR3 contains 14 residues. Germline-derived CDR1 and CDR2 are LNHDA and SQIVND (reference sequence). V was clipped by 6 bases and J by 2 bases; unmatched bases: 4. Some clones are missing from TCRdb's copy, which holds only in-frame ones; the method was immunoSEQ multiplex PCR. Of 1.6 million or so clones in the sample, roughly 97% are singletons; the top ten hold roughly 1.2%. As regards this clone: Its target is not known.

The sample taken for sequencing was naive CD4+ T cells sorted from blood. Subset here: CD45RA+ positively selected. The receptor was derived from a man under 40 in good health. The V call is TRBV19, the J call TRBJ2-7; 10 nucleotides match TRBD1. The CDR3 DNA sequence: TGTGCCAGTAGCGGACAGGGGGGGACCTACGAGCAGTACTTC. Its translation: CASSGQGGTYEQYF.